Following are 2 T cell receptor beta chains from one sample sequenced in a study of blood T cell repertoires in COVID-19 (dated by TCRdb to the early 2020s). The method behind the library was the immunoSEQ multiplex PCR assay. TCRdb's version of the immuneACCESS table is confined to in-frame rearrangements and falls short of the full clone set. An unresolved V gene accounts for under half of the shortfall where checked; the remainder is of unknown origin. This sample has 350,000 to 550,000 clones in its table, and 70% to 90% of those were observed once. The biggest ten clones account for approximately 2% of the sample. The source material was PBMCs or T cells enriched from blood (not recorded which). The receptors were gathered from a woman younger than 35 with acute COVID-19.

This clone was seen just once. The chain is built from TRBV7-9 and TRBJ1-1; 7 positions match TRBD1. Germline loops: CDR1 SEHNR, CDR2 FQNEAQ (reference sequence). The CDR3 has 15 amino acids. V gave up 4 bases and J gave up 1 base; unmatched junction bases: 6. CDR3 DNA sequence: TGTGCCAGCAGCTCAGCGACAGGGACGAACACTGAAGCTTTCTTT. Translating gives CASSSATGTNTEAFF.

The chain joins TRBV24-1 to TRBJ2-2, with D hard to call. The ends were cut back, 5 bases at V and 3 bases at J, with 9 bases in the middle. CDR1 is KGHDR, CDR2 SFDVKD, per germline. The CDR3 length is 14 residues. CDR3 in amino acids: CATSGYSDTGELFF. DNA of the CDR3: TGTGCCACCAGTGGTTACTCGGACACCGGGGAGCTGTTTTTT.